These T cell receptor beta chains were read from a single sample in a study of T cell responses to AZD1222 COVID-19 vaccine. TCRdb keeps only in-frame clones here, not all; method: immunoSEQ multiplex PCR. Of about 54,000 clones listed, roughly nine tenths are singletons. Here the sequenced sample was peripheral blood, taken 28 days after the second AZD1222 dose. The receptor set was obtained from an adult who received the AZD1222 COVID-19 vaccine. Both conserved end residues are part of each CDR3. Fields, in order: clone size, J gene, D gene, V gene, CDR3 protein, CDR3 DNA. A D gene is named only where the DNA matches it firmly. Size is omitted from some rows. Given values are once, few, many or a class for expanded clones.

>NA|TRBJ1-2|NA|TRBV11-3
CASSLTGGYGYTF
TGTGCCAGCAGCTTGACTGGGGGGTATGGCTACACCTTC
>NA|TRBJ2-1|NA|TRBV15
CATSRDIGRSQFF
TGTGCCACCAGCAGAGACATCGGGCGTTCGCAGTTCTTC
>NA|TRBJ2-7|TRBD2|TRBV9
CASSPQRTSGKHEQYF
TGTGCCAGCAGCCCTCAGCGGACTAGCGGGAAGCACGAGCAGTACTTC
>NA|TRBJ2-7|NA|TRBV11-2
CASSKNRVQGEQYF
TGTGCCAGCAGCAAAAACAGGGTTCAGGGCGAGCAGTACTTC
>NA|TRBJ1-4|NA|TRBV7-9
CASSPEEEKLFF
TGTGCCAGCAGCCCAGAGGAAGAAAAACTGTTTTTT
>NA|TRBJ2-2|TRBD2|TRBV2
CASSVEAGGYTGELFF
TGTGCCAGCAGTGTGGAAGCGGGAGGATACACCGGGGAGCTGTTTTTT
>NA|TRBJ1-3|NA|TRBV19
CASSTYTAAGNTIYF
TGTGCCAGTAGTACCTACACAGCCGCCGGAAACACCATATATTTT
>NA|TRBJ1-2|NA|TRBV19
CASSIDLSGGYTF
TGTGCCAGTAGTATAGACCTCAGTGGGGGCTACACCTTC
>NA|TRBJ2-1|NA|TRBV7-2
CASSLRDPGNEQFF
TGTGCCAGCAGCTTAAGGGACCCCGGGAATGAGCAGTTCTTC
>NA|TRBJ2-1|NA|TRBV30
CAWIPAGAREQFF
TGTGCCTGGATCCCGGCGGGGGCCAGGGAGCAGTTCTTC
>NA|TRBJ1-2|NA|TRBV9
CASSVGGGSYGYTF
TGTGCCAGCAGCGTAGGTGGGGGAAGCTATGGCTACACCTTC
>NA|TRBJ2-2|TRBD2|TRBV19
CASIPGGLNTGELFF
TGTGCCAGTATCCCGGGAGGACTGAACACCGGGGAGCTGTTTTTT
>NA|TRBJ1-2|TRBD1|TRBV19
CASVRGQGAYGYTF
TGTGCCAGTGTTCGGGGACAGGGGGCCTATGGCTACACCTTC
>NA|TRBJ1-1|TRBD1|TRBV7-8
CASSPQGGAEAFF
TGTGCCAGCAGCCCCCAGGGGGGGGCCGAAGCTTTCTTT
>NA|TRBJ1-3|NA|TRBV19
CASRFTQTSGNTIYF
TGTGCCAGTAGATTCACCCAGACCTCTGGAAACACCATATATTTT
>NA|TRBJ1-4|NA|TRBV6-1
CASSEDRAEKLFF
TGTGCCAGCAGTGAAGACAGGGCTGAAAAACTGTTTTTT
>NA|TRBJ2-7|TRBD1|TRBV19
CASSMGGTGWYEQYF
TGTGCCAGTAGTATGGGCGGGACAGGGTGGTACGAGCAGTACTTC
>NA|TRBJ2-2|NA|TRBV12-5
CASGKGGGTGELFF
TGTGCTAGTGGTAAGGGAGGTGGCACCGGGGAGCTGTTTTTT
>NA|TRBJ2-1|NA|TRBV4-3
CASSSRTGYEQFF
TGCGCCAGCAGCAGCCGGACTGGATATGAGCAGTTCTTC
>NA|TRBJ2-3|TRBD2|TRBV5-4
CASSGRAGADTQYF
TGTGCCAGCAGCGGACGAGCGGGGGCCGATACGCAGTATTTT
>once|TRBJ2-2|TRBD2|TRBV7-3
CASSLRAGETGELFF
TGTGCCAGCAGCTTACGAGCGGGGGAAACCGGGGAGCTGTTTTTT
>once|TRBJ1-2|NA|TRBV5-4
CASSSTMTGYGYTF
TGTGCCAGCAGCTCAACAATGACAGGCTATGGCTACACCTTC
>NA|TRBJ2-4|NA|TRBV30
CAWRRVGGKDKNIQYF
TGTGCCTGGCGGAGGGTCGGGGGCAAGGACAAAAACATTCAGTACTTC
>NA|TRBJ1-3|NA|TRBV2
CASSAVGNTIYF
TGTGCCAGCAGTGCCGTTGGAAACACCATATATTTT
>NA|TRBJ2-1|NA|TRBV2
CASSNIAGGYNEQFF
TGTGCCAGCAGTAATATAGCTGGAGGATACAATGAGCAGTTCTTC
>NA|TRBJ2-1|TRBD2|TRBV28
CASSPSLGTSVQWGDEQFF
TGTGCCAGCAGTCCCTCTCTGGGGACTAGCGTCCAATGGGGGGATGAGCAGTTCTTC
>NA|TRBJ2-7|NA|TRBV11-3
CASSLRGKPYEQYF
TGTGCCAGCAGCTTACGCGGAAAACCCTACGAGCAGTACTTC
>few|TRBJ2-7|TRBD2|TRBV4-1
CASSQGPSGPNEQYF
TGCGCCAGCAGCCAAGGGCCTAGCGGGCCAAACGAGCAGTACTTC
>once|TRBJ1-5|TRBD1|TRBV6-1
CASSERDRGRSSNQPQHF
TGTGCCAGCAGTGAAAGAGACAGGGGGAGGAGTAGCAATCAGCCCCAGCATTTT
>NA|TRBJ1-2|NA|TRBV7-9
CASSLVQKANYGYTF
TGTGCCAGCAGCTTAGTTCAGAAAGCTAACTATGGCTACACCTTC
>NA|TRBJ2-5|TRBD2|TRBV7-7
CASSAGLAGAQETQYF
TGTGCTAGCAGCGCAGGACTAGCGGGAGCTCAAGAGACCCAGTACTTC
>NA|TRBJ2-3|NA|TRBV5-1
CASSLDGGASPDTQYF
TGCGCCAGCAGCTTGGATGGGGGCGCCTCCCCAGATACGCAGTATTTT
>few|TRBJ2-7|NA|TRBV27
CASSFTGSEQYF
TGTGCCAGCAGTTTCACAGGGAGCGAGCAGTACTTC
>NA|TRBJ2-1|TRBD2|TRBV10-3
CAISEPGLAHRTVF
TGTGCCATCAGTGAGCCGGGACTAGCGCACAGGACGGTCTTC
>NA|TRBJ2-5|TRBD2|TRBV7-2
CASSFGGRGETQYF
TGTGCCAGCAGCTTCGGCGGGAGAGGGGAGACCCAGTACTTC
>NA|TRBJ2-1|TRBD2|TRBV28
CASRGGSWNEQFF
TGTGCCAGCAGGGGCGGGAGTTGGAATGAGCAGTTCTTC
>NA|TRBJ2-2|NA|TRBV18
CASSPRLAETGELFF
TGTGCCAGCTCACCACGGCTAGCCGAGACCGGGGAGCTGTTTTTT
>NA|TRBJ1-1|NA|TRBV12-3/TRBV12-4
CASSSGLGTEAFF
TGTGCCAGCAGTTCGGGGTTGGGCACTGAAGCTTTCTTT
>NA|TRBJ1-2|TRBD1|TRBV30
CAWSATGDYGYTF
TGTGCCTGGAGTGCTACAGGGGACTATGGCTACACCTTC
>NA|TRBJ1-3|NA|TRBV6-1
CASSERQPQGNTIYF
TGTGCCAGCAGTGAAAGACAGCCACAAGGAAACACCATATATTTT
>few|TRBJ1-5|TRBD1|TRBV30
CAWRSGQSNQPQHF
TGTGCCTGGAGGTCGGGACAGAGCAATCAGCCCCAGCATTTT
>NA|TRBJ2-5|TRBD2|TRBV7-9
CASSSYGGTSGQETQYF
TGTGCCAGCAGCTCCTATGGCGGGACTAGCGGACAAGAGACCCAGTACTTC
>NA|TRBJ1-1|NA|TRBV13
CASSLQILNTEAFF
TGTGCCAGCAGCTTACAGATACTGAACACTGAAGCTTTCTTT
>once|TRBJ2-2|NA|TRBV5-1
CASSLGSGGGKGELFF
TGCGCCAGCAGCTTGGGGAGTGGTGGCGGGAAAGGGGAGCTGTTTTTT
>NA|TRBJ2-4|TRBD1|TRBV6-5
CASRDRGLAKNIQYF
TGTGCCAGCAGGGACAGGGGTTTAGCCAAAAACATTCAGTACTTC
>NA|TRBJ1-3|NA|TRBV30
CACRTTSGNTIYF
TGTGCCTGTCGGACGACGTCTGGAAACACCATATATTTT
>many|TRBJ2-6|NA|TRBV4-2
CASSQELSLGANVLTF
TGTGCCAGCAGCCAAGAATTATCATTGGGGGCCAACGTCCTGACTTTC
>NA|TRBJ1-1|NA|TRBV11-1
CASSPEGTGYEAFF
TGTGCCAGCAGCCCAGAAGGGACGGGCTATGAAGCTTTCTTT
>NA|TRBJ1-6|NA|TRBV7-2
CASSLGGTGTSPLHF
TGTGCCAGCAGCTTAGGGGGAACAGGCACTTCACCCCTCCACTTT
>NA|TRBJ2-2|NA|TRBV19
CASSRWTDMNTGELFF
TGTGCCAGTAGTAGATGGACAGACATGAACACCGGGGAGCTGTTTTTT
>NA|TRBJ1-5|TRBD1|TRBV25-1
CASAGTGGNQPQHF
TGTGCCAGCGCCGGTACAGGGGGCAATCAGCCCCAGCATTTT